These T cell receptor beta chains were read from a single sample in a study of cytomegalovirus exposure and HLA in healthy donors. Generated by immunoSEQ multiplex PCR, the TCRdb table keeps only in-frame clones and is missing some. The data show hundreds of thousands of clones, with approximately 83% seen just once and 0.71% held by the top ten. Material: PBMCs. These receptors were taken from a boy aged 2 to 9 in good health and CMV-seronegative. The CDR3 runs from the conserved cysteine through the conserved F or W. D genes are given only for firm matches.

V: TRBV27
D: TRBD2
J: TRBJ2-3
CDR3: CASSRGTSGRDTQYF

V: TRBV29-1
D: .
J: TRBJ2-7
CDR3: CSVRDTNYEQYF

V: TRBV20-1
D: .
J: TRBJ2-5
CDR3: CSASGQETQYF

V: TRBV18
D: TRBD1
J: TRBJ2-5
CDR3: CASSLFHRGGTETQYF

V: TRBV2
D: .
J: TRBJ2-5
CDR3: CASISRGGRSQYF

V: TRBV6-4
D: .
J: TRBJ1-2
CDR3: CASSGVNYGYTF

V: TRBV9
D: .
J: TRBJ1-3
CDR3: CASSEGANSGNTIYF

V: TRBV11-3
D: .
J: TRBJ2-3
CDR3: CASAPPGADTQYF

V: TRBV6-5
D: .
J: TRBJ1-1
CDR3: CASSYAGSLNTEAFF

V: TRBV19
D: .
J: TRBJ1-1
CDR3: CASSSMNRDPNTEAFF

V: TRBV6-5
D: .
J: TRBJ2-7
CDR3: CASSPSTGHAYEQYF

V: TRBV5-6
D: TRBD1
J: TRBJ1-2
CDR3: CASSLDRGGYTF

V: TRBV5-1
D: .
J: TRBJ1-3
CDR3: CASSLVESGNTIYF

V: TRBV7-2
D: TRBD2
J: TRBJ2-7
CDR3: CASSLALAGARSRAEQYF

V: TRBV5-1
D: TRBD1
J: TRBJ1-1
CDR3: CASKYDRVGYTEAFF

V: TRBV6-1
D: TRBD2
J: TRBJ2-7
CDR3: CASRGTSEHEQYF

V: TRBV5-1
D: TRBD1
J: TRBJ2-5
CDR3: CASSLAGTGMETQYF